Detailed here is one TCR beta chain. The CDR3 extends over 17 amino acids. V shed 1 base and J 1 base; nucleotides not matched to a gene: 9. Per germline, CDR1 MDHEN and CDR2 SYDVKM. This specimen comes from a study of T cells after posttransplantation cyclophosphamide. Controls had myeloablative marrow grafts with methotrexate and calcineurin inhibitor, sampled at 1 year. Profiled with immunoSEQ multiplex PCR; TCRdb holds only in-frame clones, not every one. Of fewer than 25,000 clones in the sample, roughly 90% were seen once. This rearrangement joins TRBV28 to TRBJ1-1; 7 nucleotides align to TRBD1. This sequence originates from a female patient aged 50-60 years who received an allogeneic stem cell transplant from an unrelated donor, was CMV-positive, and had chronic GVHD only. Some T cells may be the graft donor's. The sample in question was PBMCs, obtained after an allogeneic stem cell transplant with a calcineurin inhibitor and methotrexate. The CDR3 is CASSLSGSGQENTEAFF. The CDR3, as DNA: TGTGCCAGCAGTTTATCTGGCTCCGGACAGGAGAACACTGAAGCTTTCTTT.